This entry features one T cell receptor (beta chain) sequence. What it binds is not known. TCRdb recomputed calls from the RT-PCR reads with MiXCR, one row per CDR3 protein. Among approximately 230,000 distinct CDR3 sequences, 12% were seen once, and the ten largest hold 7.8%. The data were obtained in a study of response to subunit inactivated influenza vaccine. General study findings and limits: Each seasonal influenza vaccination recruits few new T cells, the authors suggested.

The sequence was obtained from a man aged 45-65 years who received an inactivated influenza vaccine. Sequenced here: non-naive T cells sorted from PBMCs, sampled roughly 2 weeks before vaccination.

The CDR3, as DNA: TGCAGTGCTAGAGAGCGGAGAGCCCACTACGAGCAGTACTTC. Protein: CSARERRAHYEQYF. This chain connects TRBV20-1 to TRBJ2-7; D is unclear. The CDR3 covers 14 residues. In germline, CDR1 is DFQATT, CDR2 SNEGSKA (reference sequence). V dropped 0 bases and J dropped 3 bases, with 12 bases sitting between them.